This entry describes one T cell receptor (beta chain). At the DNA level, this CDR3 is encoded by other sequences in the same sample as well. This CDR3 is 16 amino acids long. V lost 0 bases and J lost 0, with 10 bases in between. The germline V gene has CDR1 LGHNA and CDR2 YSLEER. The sample is drawn from a study of control samples from healthy donors and cancer patients. This table comes from immunoSEQ multiplex PCR, and its TCRdb copy is limited to in-frame clones, with some not included. The table includes 95,000 to 100,000 clones, around 89% detected once. The rearrangement joins TRBV4-3 to TRBJ2-3, with D hard to call. The specimen sequenced was blood. The TCR originated in a man aged 25-45 years in good health. The CDR3 sequence is CASSQDLGGSTDTQYF. The DNA of the CDR3 is TGCGCCAGCAGCCAAGATCTCGGCGGTAGCACAGATACGCAGTATTTT.